This is a list of T cell receptor beta chains from one sample in a study of blood T cell repertoires in COVID-19. The method was immunoSEQ multiplex PCR; TCRdb's version includes in-frame clones alone and lacks a portion of them. The table records 110,000 or so clones, about 84% of them present only once. The material sequenced was peripheral blood. All receptors derive from a man in his fifties with acute or convalescent COVID-19. Both conserved end residues are part of each CDR3. The order of the fields is V gene, clone size, J gene, CDR3 length, D gene, CDR3 protein, CDR3 DNA. D genes are given only for firm matches. Size is stated for part of the rows, as once, few or many counts, or as a class when the clone is expanded.

V: TRBV11-1
size: NA
J: TRBJ2-3
length: 13
D: NA
CDR3: CASSQGWRDTQYF
DNA: TGTGCCAGCAGCCAGGGTTGGAGAGATACGCAGTATTTT

V: TRBV5-8
size: once
J: TRBJ1-1
length: 12
D: NA
CDR3: CASSGSRSRAFF
DNA: TGTGCCAGCAGCGGGAGTCGTTCGCGGGCTTTCTTT

V: TRBV7-3
size: NA
J: TRBJ2-5
length: 13
D: NA
CDR3: CASSSGLQETQYF
DNA: TGTGCCAGCAGCTCGGGACTGCAAGAGACCCAGTACTTC

V: TRBV7-3
size: NA
J: TRBJ1-1
length: 13
D: NA
CDR3: CASSLQGNTEAFF
DNA: TGTGCCAGCAGTCTACAGGGGAACACTGAAGCTTTCTTT

V: TRBV2
size: NA
J: TRBJ1-4
length: 14
D: TRBD1
CDR3: CASSGGTGGEKLFF
DNA: TGTGCCAGCAGCGGCGGGACAGGGGGTGAAAAACTGTTTTTT

V: TRBV5-1
size: NA
J: TRBJ2-1
length: 14
D: NA
CDR3: CASSLRTGYNEQFF
DNA: TGCGCCAGCAGCTTGAGAACAGGTTACAATGAGCAGTTCTTC

V: TRBV5-1
size: NA
J: TRBJ1-1
length: 16
D: NA
CDR3: CASSLGQGTLNTEAFF
DNA: TGCGCCAGCAGCTTGGGGCAGGGTACTTTGAACACTGAAGCTTTCTTT

V: TRBV11-1
size: NA
J: TRBJ2-4
length: 15
D: TRBD1
CDR3: CASSLDRGRKNIQYF
DNA: TGTGCCAGCAGCTTGGACAGGGGGCGCAAAAACATTCAGTACTTC

V: TRBV7-6
size: NA
J: TRBJ2-7
length: 13
D: TRBD1
CDR3: CASSQTGTYEQYF
DNA: TGTGCCAGCAGCCAGACAGGGACCTACGAGCAGTACTTC

V: TRBV10-3
size: NA
J: TRBJ1-4
length: 15
D: TRBD1
CDR3: CAISGTGVLDEKLFF
DNA: TGTGCCATCAGTGGGACAGGGGTATTGGATGAAAAACTGTTTTTT

V: TRBV19
size: NA
J: TRBJ2-5
length: 14
D: NA
CDR3: CASRRDRNQETQYF
DNA: TGTGCCAGTAGGAGAGACAGAAACCAAGAGACCCAGTACTTC

V: TRBV3-1/TRBV3-2
size: NA
J: TRBJ1-6
length: 15
D: NA
CDR3: CASSRGGGFGSPLHF
DNA: TGTGCCAGCAGCCGAGGGGGGGGGTTCGGTTCACCCCTCCACTTT